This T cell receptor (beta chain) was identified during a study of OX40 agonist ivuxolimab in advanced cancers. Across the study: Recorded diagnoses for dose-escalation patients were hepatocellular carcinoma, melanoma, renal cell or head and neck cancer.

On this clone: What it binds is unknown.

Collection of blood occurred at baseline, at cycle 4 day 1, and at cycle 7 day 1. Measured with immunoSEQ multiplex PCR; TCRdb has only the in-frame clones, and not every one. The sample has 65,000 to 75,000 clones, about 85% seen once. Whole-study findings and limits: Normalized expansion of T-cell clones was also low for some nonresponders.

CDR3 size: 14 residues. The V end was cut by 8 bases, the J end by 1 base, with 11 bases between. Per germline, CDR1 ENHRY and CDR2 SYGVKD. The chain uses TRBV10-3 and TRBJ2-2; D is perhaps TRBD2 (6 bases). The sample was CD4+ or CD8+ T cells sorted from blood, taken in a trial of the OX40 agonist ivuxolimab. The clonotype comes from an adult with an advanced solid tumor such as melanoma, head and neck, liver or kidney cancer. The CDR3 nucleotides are TGTGCCATCTCCGGGACTTTGAACACCGGGGAGCTGTTTTTT. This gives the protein CAISGTLNTGELFF.